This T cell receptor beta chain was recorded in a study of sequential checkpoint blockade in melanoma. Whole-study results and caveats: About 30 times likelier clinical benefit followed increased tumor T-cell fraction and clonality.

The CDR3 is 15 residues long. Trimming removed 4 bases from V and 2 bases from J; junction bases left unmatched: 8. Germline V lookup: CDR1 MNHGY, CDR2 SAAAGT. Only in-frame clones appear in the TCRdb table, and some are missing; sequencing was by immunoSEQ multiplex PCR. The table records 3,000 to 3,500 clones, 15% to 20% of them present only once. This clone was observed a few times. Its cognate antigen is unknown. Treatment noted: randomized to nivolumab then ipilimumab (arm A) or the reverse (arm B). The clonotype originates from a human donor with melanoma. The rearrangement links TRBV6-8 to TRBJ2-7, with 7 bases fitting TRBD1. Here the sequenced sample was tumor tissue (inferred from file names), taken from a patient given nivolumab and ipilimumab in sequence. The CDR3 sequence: CASSLRDRSPYEQYF. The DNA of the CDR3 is TGTGCCAGCAGTTTAAGGGACAGATCGCCCTACGAGCAGTACTTC.